This TCR beta chain was sequenced in a study of blood T cell repertoires in COVID-19. Study summary: Some COVID-19 samples were acute and others convalescent; all came from the United States, Italy and Spain.

Germline V gene data show CDR1 as LNHDA and CDR2 as SQIVND (reference sequence). The junction had 10 bases not matched to a gene; V was cut back by 6 bases and J by 4 bases. The CDR3 extends over 15 amino acids. Authors' processing steps: Estimation of nucleated cell counts was performed using reference gene primer amplification. Clones were sequenced by immunoSEQ multiplex PCR, and TCRdb holds only the in-frame ones, with some missing. The V and J calls and clone size were taken over from that table, and D and trimming were inferred from the DNA. Of some 250,000 clones in the sample, 82% are singletons; the top ten hold around 3.2%.

Material for sequencing was peripheral blood. The clonotype comes from a woman aged 18 to 35 with acute or convalescent COVID-19. The chain joins TRBV19 to TRBJ2-5, with 8 bases identical to TRBD2. The CDR3 DNA reads TGTGCCAGTAGCCCCGGGGGGGGCGGAGGAGAGACCCAGTACTTC. Translated: CASSPGGGGGETQYF.